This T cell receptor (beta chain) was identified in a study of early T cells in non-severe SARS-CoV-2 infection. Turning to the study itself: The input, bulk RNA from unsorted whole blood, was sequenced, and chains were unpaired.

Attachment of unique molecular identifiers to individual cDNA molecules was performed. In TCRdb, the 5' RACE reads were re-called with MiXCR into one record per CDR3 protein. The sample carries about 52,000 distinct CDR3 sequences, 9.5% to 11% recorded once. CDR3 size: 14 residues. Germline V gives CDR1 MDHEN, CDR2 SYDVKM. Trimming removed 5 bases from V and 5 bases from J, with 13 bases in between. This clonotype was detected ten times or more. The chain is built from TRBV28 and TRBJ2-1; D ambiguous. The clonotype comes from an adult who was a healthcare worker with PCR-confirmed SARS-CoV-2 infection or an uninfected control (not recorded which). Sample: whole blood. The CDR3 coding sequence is TGTGCCAGCAGTACTGGGCTTCAGAACAATGAGCAGTTCTTC. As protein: CASSTGLQNNEQFF.